This is a list of T cell receptor beta chains from one sample in a study of shared clonotypes between healthy human individuals. This table comes from immunoSEQ multiplex PCR, and its TCRdb copy is limited to in-frame clones, with some not included. The table includes about 590,000 clones, about 95% detected once. Sequenced input: naive CD8+ T cells sorted from blood. Receptors originate from a woman in her 30s in good health. The CDR3 runs from the conserved cysteine through the conserved F or W. The D gene is left open where the match is weak. Not every row has a clone size; where given, it reads once, few, many or a size class.

>-|TRBV27|-|TRBJ2-7
CASSLRAAGYEQYF
TGTGCCAGCAGTTTGCGGGCAGCAGGCTACGAGCAGTACTTC
>TRBD2|TRBV5-1|-|TRBJ2-7
CASSLRAGGPGEQYF
TGCGCCAGCAGCTTGAGGGCGGGAGGGCCGGGGGAGCAGTACTTC
>-|TRBV28|once|TRBJ1-2
CASSLTAYIGYTF
TGTGCCAGCAGCTTAACAGCTTACATTGGCTACACCTTC
>-|TRBV29-1|-|TRBJ1-1
CSIRGRGLRTEAFF
TGCAGCATCCGCGGTCGGGGGTTAAGGACTGAAGCTTTCTTT
>TRBD2|TRBV28|once|TRBJ2-1
CASSLCLVVSGRGDEQFF
TGTGCCAGCAGTTTATGCTTGGTGGTCAGCGGGAGAGGTGATGAGCAGTTCTTC
>-|TRBV5-4|-|TRBJ2-7
CASSFGRGEQYF
TGTGCCAGCAGCTTTGGCCGGGGTGAGCAGTACTTC
>TRBD1|TRBV28|-|TRBJ1-2
CASSQPGQGVGYTF
TGTGCCAGCAGCCAACCGGGACAGGGCGTAGGCTACACCTTC
>-|TRBV6-5|-|TRBJ1-1
CASSSWSGMNTEAFF
TGTGCCAGCAGTTCTTGGTCAGGTATGAACACTGAAGCTTTCTTT
>TRBD1|TRBV6-1|-|TRBJ2-1
CASSDRDRGVYNEQFF
TGTGCCAGCAGTGACCGGGACAGGGGTGTTTACAATGAGCAGTTCTTC
>TRBD2|TRBV6-4|once|TRBJ2-7
CASSSGTSDYEQYF
TGTGCCAGCAGTTCCGGGACTAGCGACTACGAGCAGTACTTC
>TRBD2|TRBV28|-|TRBJ2-5
CASSSGLAENQETQYF
TGTGCCAGCAGTTCGGGACTAGCGGAGAACCAAGAGACCCAGTACTTC
>TRBD1|TRBV19|-|TRBJ1-1
CASSIWAGGRTEAFF
TGTGCCAGTAGTATTTGGGCAGGGGGTCGCACTGAAGCTTTCTTT
>-|TRBV7-9|-|TRBJ2-2
CASSLSQNTGELFF
TGTGCCAGCAGCTTATCGCAAAACACCGGGGAGCTGTTTTTT
>TRBD2|TRBV11-1|-|TRBJ2-1
CASSATSGRREQFF
TGTGCCAGCAGCGCGACTAGCGGGAGAAGAGAGCAGTTCTTC
>-|TRBV4-1|-|TRBJ2-1
CASSQDTAGRNEQFF
TGCGCCAGCAGCCAAGATACGGCCGGACGGAATGAGCAGTTCTTC
>TRBD2|TRBV7-9|-|TRBJ2-1
CASSLSGADYNEQFF
TGTGCCAGCAGCTTAAGCGGGGCCGATTACAATGAGCAGTTCTTC
>-|TRBV5-4|-|TRBJ2-5
CASSLVGAGGGETQYF
TGTGCCAGCAGCTTGGTAGGGGCTGGAGGCGGGGAGACCCAGTACTTC
>-|TRBV6-6|-|TRBJ2-2
CASSYAGELFF
TGTGCCAGCAGTTACGCCGGGGAGCTGTTTTTT
>TRBD2|TRBV9|-|TRBJ2-3
CASSVDGLAGNTDTQYF
TGTGCCAGCAGCGTAGATGGACTAGCGGGAAACACAGATACGCAGTATTTT
>-|TRBV28|-|TRBJ2-5
CASSGGWEETQYF
TGTGCCAGCAGTGGGGGCTGGGAAGAGACCCAGTACTTC